These T cell receptor beta chains were read from a single sample in a study of cytomegalovirus exposure and HLA in healthy donors. TCRdb's copy holds only in-frame clones and misses some; the assay was immunoSEQ multiplex PCR. The sample has 100,000 to 150,000 clones; about 80% are singletons. Sample: PBMCs. The receptor set was obtained from a man aged 25 to 45 in good health and CMV-seropositive. Each CDR3 is given with its conserved first and last residue. Fields, in order: J gene, CDR3 length, V gene, D gene, clone size, CDR3 protein, CDR3 DNA. A D gene is named only where the DNA matches it firmly. The size field is filled for only some rows; it gives once, few, many or a size class.

>TRBJ2-2|12|TRBV6-5|.|.
CASKTYTGELFF
TGTGCCAGCAAGACATACACCGGGGAGCTGTTTTTT
>TRBJ2-4|15|TRBV19|.|once
CASRDLQGNQNIQYF
TGTGCCAGTAGAGACCTACAGGGCAACCAAAACATTCAGTACTTC
>TRBJ1-1|12|TRBV6-5|.|once
CASSPLSSVAFF
TGTGCCAGCAGTCCCCTTTCGAGTGTGGCTTTCTTT
>TRBJ1-1|11|TRBV28|.|.
CASSSRGKAFF
TGTGCCAGCAGTTCCCGGGGTAAGGCTTTCTTT
>TRBJ2-5|14|TRBV7-8|TRBD1|.
CASSLDRGIKTQYF
TGTGCCAGCAGCTTGGACAGGGGAATCAAGACCCAGTACTTC
>TRBJ2-7|16|TRBV7-9|.|.
CASSHGGGRGPYEQYF
TGTGCCAGCAGCCACGGCGGGGGCAGGGGCCCCTACGAGCAGTACTTC
>TRBJ1-4|13|TRBV30|.|once
CAWRRDNGEKLFF
TGTGCCTGGCGAAGGGACAACGGCGAAAAACTGTTTTTT
>TRBJ2-7|14|TRBV27|.|once
CASSLQESPYEQYF
TGTGCCAGCAGTTTACAGGAAAGCCCCTACGAGCAGTACTTC
>TRBJ1-5|15|TRBV6-1|.|.
CASITGTLRAQPQHF
TGTGCCAGCATCACCGGGACACTAAGGGCTCAGCCCCAGCATTTT
>TRBJ2-1|14|TRBV30|TRBD2|few
CAWSGTSGRFEQFF
TGTGCCTGGAGTGGGACTAGCGGTAGGTTTGAGCAGTTCTTC
>TRBJ2-1|16|TRBV6-5|.|.
CASSYSMVGGADEQFF
TGTGCCAGCAGTTACTCGATGGTCGGGGGTGCGGATGAGCAGTTCTTC
>TRBJ1-5|12|TRBV28|.|.
CASSKGHQPQHF
TGTGCCAGCAGTAAGGGGCATCAGCCCCAGCATTTT
>TRBJ1-6|15|TRBV28|TRBD1|.
CASGPPTGVNSPLHF
TGTGCCAGCGGGCCCCCGACAGGGGTTAATTCACCCCTCCACTTT
>TRBJ1-1|16|TRBV28|.|.
CASRQGISTGNTEAFF
TGTGCCAGCCGCCAAGGGATTAGTACAGGGAACACTGAAGCTTTCTTT
>TRBJ2-5|14|TRBV19|.|.
CASSNGGSEETQYF
TGTGCCAGTAGTAATGGAGGGAGCGAAGAGACCCAGTACTTC
>TRBJ2-3|14|TRBV7-8|.|.
CASSLGTGPDTQYF
TGTGCCAGCAGCTTAGGGACTGGCCCAGATACGCAGTATTTT
>TRBJ2-2|14|TRBV7-2|.|once
CASSSSRRTGELFF
TGTGCCAGCAGCTCCTCTCGCCGGACCGGGGAGCTGTTTTTT
>TRBJ2-7|15|TRBV30|TRBD2|.
CAWIPTLAGGNEQYF
TGTGCCTGGATCCCCACGCTAGCGGGAGGGAACGAGCAGTACTTC
>TRBJ2-5|13|TRBV27|.|.
CASSLSRLETQYF
TGTGCCAGCAGTTTATCGAGGTTAGAGACCCAGTACTTC
>TRBJ1-2|15|TRBV19|TRBD1|.
CASSIGDRVGYGYTF
TGTGCCAGTAGTATCGGGGACAGGGTGGGCTATGGCTACACCTTC
>TRBJ1-1|15|TRBV10-3|.|.
CAISESEGLWTEAFF
TGTGCCATCAGTGAGTCGGAGGGGCTGTGGACTGAAGCTTTCTTT
>TRBJ2-7|15|TRBV4-3|TRBD2|.
CASSQRTSGAYEQYF
TGCGCCAGCAGCCAAAGGACTAGCGGGGCCTACGAGCAGTACTTC
>TRBJ2-7|13|TRBV10-3|.|.
CAIAPASSYEQYF
TGTGCCATAGCCCCAGCGAGCTCCTACGAGCAGTACTTC
>TRBJ1-1|16|TRBV7-9|.|.
CASSLGEGQGHTEAFF
TGTGCCAGCAGCTTAGGGGAGGGGCAGGGCCACACTGAAGCTTTCTTT
>TRBJ2-4|15|TRBV6-5|TRBD2|once
CASSYGGGTKNIQYF
TGTGCCAGCAGTTACGGGGGGGGGACCAAAAACATTCAGTACTTC
>TRBJ1-4|15|TRBV7-6|.|.
CASSRTGSSNEKLFF
TGTGCCAGCAGCCGTACAGGTTCGTCTAATGAAAAACTGTTTTTT
>TRBJ2-3|12|TRBV7-2|.|few
CASSLDSATQYF
TGTGCCAGCAGCTTAGACTCCGCTACGCAGTATTTT
>TRBJ1-1|11|TRBV30|.|once
CAWSVRRGAFF
TGTGCCTGGAGTGTCCGCCGGGGGGCTTTCTTT
>TRBJ2-7|15|TRBV5-4|TRBD1|.
CASSLWGQGSDEQYF
TGTGCCAGCAGCTTGTGGGGACAGGGTTCCGACGAGCAGTACTTC
>TRBJ1-4|16|TRBV7-9|.|.
CASSLETGPTNEKLFF
TGTGCCAGCAGCTTAGAAACAGGACCAACTAATGAAAAACTGTTTTTT
>TRBJ1-5|13|TRBV2|.|.
CASSEDSSQPQHF
TGTGCCAGCAGTGAGGACAGTTCGCAGCCCCAGCATTTT
>TRBJ2-6|17|TRBV7-9|TRBD1|.
CASIGDRGLYGANVLTF
TGTGCCAGCATAGGGGACAGGGGGCTTTATGGGGCCAACGTCCTGACTTTC
>TRBJ1-3|15|TRBV7-2|.|.
CASSLAAGSGNTIYF
TGTGCCAGCAGCTTAGCTGCCGGCTCTGGAAACACCATATATTTT
>TRBJ2-2|13|TRBV19|.|.
CASSVTGNGELFF
TGTGCCAGTAGTGTCACAGGAAACGGGGAGCTGTTTTTT
>TRBJ2-2|15|TRBV4-3|.|few
CASSLGRRNTGELFF
TGCGCCAGCAGCCTAGGAAGGAGGAACACCGGGGAGCTGTTTTTT
>TRBJ2-3|17|TRBV5-1|TRBD2|.
CASSLGITSGGTDTQYF
TGCGCCAGCAGCTTGGGGATAACTAGCGGGGGCACAGATACGCAGTATTTT
>TRBJ1-5|15|TRBV27|TRBD1|once
CASSLRGGRNQPQHF
TGTGCCAGCAGTTTGAGAGGGGGCCGCAATCAGCCCCAGCATTTT